The next 18 T cell receptor beta chains were all read from a single sample in a study of blood T cell repertoires in COVID-19. Libraries were prepared by immunoSEQ multiplex PCR; TCRdb keeps only in-frame clonotypes and omits some of them. The sample includes approximately 150,000 clones, 85% to 95% seen only once; the top ten take roughly 2.1%. Sample: peripheral blood. The receptors come from a woman aged 55-75 years with COVID-19, enrolled during active disease.

The rearrangement links TRBV29-1 to TRBJ1-3, with 7 bases that match TRBD1. Unmatched junction bases numbered 6, after V lost 3 bases and J lost 4 bases. CDR1 is SQVTM, CDR2 ANQGSEA, per germline. This CDR3 region has 14 residues. CDR3 amino acids: CSVDIDREGNTIYF. The CDR3, as DNA: TGCAGCGTTGACATCGACAGGGAAGGAAACACCATATATTTT.

This chain connects TRBV2 to TRBJ1-3; no definite D call. This CDR3 region has 13 residues. V was clipped by 1 base and J by 4 bases, with 5 bases between them. Germline V lookup: CDR1 SNHLY, CDR2 FYNNEI. Here the CDR3 DNA reads TGTGCCAGCAGTGAAGTAGTAGGAAACACCATATATTTT. This codes for CASSEVVGNTIYF. Full variable domain (remainder filled in from reference TRBV2 and TRBJ1-3): EPEVTQTPSHQVTQMGQEVILRCVPISNHLYFYWYRQILGQKVEFLVSFYNNEISEKSEIFDDQFSVERPDGSNFTLKIRSTKLEDSAMYFCASSEVVGNTIYFGEGSWLTVV.

The genes are TRBV5-1 and TRBJ1-1; the match to TRBD1 covers 7 bases. The CDR3 runs 18 residues. Losses at the gene ends were 1 base for V and 0 bases for J; bases not matched to a gene: 12. Per germline, CDR1 SGHRS and CDR2 YFSETQ. DNA for the CDR3: TGCGCCAGCAGCTTGTTACCCCGACAGGGAGTGGTGAACACTGAAGCTTTCTTT. Translating it yields CASSLLPRQGVVNTEAFF.

V is TRBV3-1 (or the pseudogene TRBV3-2) and J is TRBJ2-7; TRBD2 matches at 15 bases. J lost 2 bases, V lost 3 bases, and 8 bases had no gene match. This CDR3 contains 18 residues. Germline CDR1 is LGHDT and CDR2 is YNNKEL (reference sequence). CDR3 protein: CASSQPGLAGGQPYEQYF. DNA of the CDR3: TGTGCCAGCAGCCAGCCGGGACTAGCGGGGGGCCAACCCTACGAGCAGTACTTC.

This chain links TRBV6-5 with TRBJ1-4, with a tentative D call TRBD1 (6 bases). This CDR3 spans 14 amino acids. V dropped 2 bases and J dropped 7 bases, with 11 bases sitting between them. Germline CDR1 and CDR2: MNHEY and SVGAGI. The CDR3 loop is CASSYGGAGEKLFF. CDR3 nucleotides: TGTGCCAGCAGTTACGGGGGCGCGGGTGAAAAACTGTTTTTT.

The chain is built from TRBV5-1 and TRBJ1-4, with 9 bases fitting TRBD1. The CDR3 has 14 residues. Trimming removed 1 base from V and 6 bases from J; junction bases left unmatched: 1. Germline V gene data show CDR1 as SGHRS and CDR2 as YFSETQ. DNA of the CDR3: TGCGCCAGCAGCTTGACAGGGGGCGATGAAAAACTGTTTTTT. Translation gives CASSLTGGDEKLFF.

The V call is TRBV9, the J call TRBJ2-1; no clear D gene. This CDR3 is built from 15 residues. CDR1 is SGDLS and CDR2 is YYNGEE in the germline V gene. V gave up 1 base and J gave up 6 bases, with 14 bases separating them. The CDR3, as DNA: TGTGCCAGCAGCGTAACAGTCCCAGGTCGCAATGAGCAGTTCTTC. It encodes CASSVTVPGRNEQFF.

In DNA, the CDR3 is TGTGCCAGCAGTTTGGGACTAGCTTTGGCAGATACGCAGTATTTT. Translating it yields CASSLGLALADTQYF. This rearrangement joins TRBV27 to TRBJ2-3, with 9 bases lining up with TRBD2. The ends lost 3 bases at V and 4 bases at J; junction bases unmatched: 5. Looked up from germline, CDR1 is MNHEY and CDR2 is SMNVEV (reference sequence). The CDR3 length is 15 residues.

V and J are TRBV5-4 and TRBJ2-3, with D tentatively TRBD2 (6 bases). CDR1 SGHNT and CDR2 YYREEE come from the germline V gene (reference sequence). V was cut by 2 bases and J by 4 bases, with 14 bases left in between. The CDR3 has 15 amino acids. CDR3 region: CASSFGGSGPDTQYF. Here the CDR3 DNA reads TGTGCCAGCAGCTTCGGGGGATCTGGCCCAGATACGCAGTATTTT.

The CDR3: CASSAGSTGADTQYF. The CDR3 coding sequence is TGTGCCAGCAGTGCTGGGTCTACGGGGGCAGATACGCAGTATTTT. This chain uses TRBV6-4 with TRBJ2-3; weak D call: TRBD2 (6 bases). V was trimmed by 4 bases and J by 4 bases, leaving 15 bases between them. There are 15 residues in the CDR3. CDR1 MRHNA and CDR2 SNTAGT come from the germline V gene.

This chain links TRBV5-5 with TRBJ2-7, with D unresolved. There are 16 residues in the CDR3. Germline lookup yields CDR1 SGHKS and CDR2 YYEKEE (reference sequence). Trimming took 5 bases from V and 3 from J, leaving 21 bases between them. This CDR3 reads CASRYMPSEIDYEQYF. CDR3 in DNA: TGTGCCAGCAGGTATATGCCGTCCGAGATCGACTACGAGCAGTACTTC. Full variable domain (outside the CDR3, taken from reference TRBV5-5 and TRBJ2-7): DAGVTQSPTHLIKTRGQQVTLRCSPISGHKSVSWYQQVLGQGPQFIFQYYEKEERGRGNFPDRFSARQFPNYSSELNVNALLLGDSALYLCASRYMPSEIDYEQYFGPGTRLTVT.

The chain couples TRBV29-1 to TRBJ2-5; a weak D match, TRBD2 (6 bases). Germline CDR1 SQVTM, CDR2 ANQGSEA. The CDR3 runs 13 residues. Trimming left V 6 bases short and J 5 bases short, with 16 bases between. CDR3 DNA: TGCAGCGTCGCGGGACGGGCGGCCGAGACCCAGTACTTC. Translating it yields CSVAGRAAETQYF.

V and J are TRBV14 and TRBJ1-4; 8 nucleotides line up with TRBD1. This CDR3 spans 15 amino acids. The germline V gene encodes CDR1 SGHDN and CDR2 FVKESK. Trimming took 2 bases from V and 8 from J; bases not matched to a gene: 7. This chain's CDR3 is CASSQMRDRTEKLFF. The CDR3 region has the DNA TGTGCCAGCAGCCAAATGCGGGACAGGACGGAAAAACTGTTTTTT. The full variable domain, rest sourced from reference TRBV14 and TRBJ1-4, is EAGVTQFPSHSVIEKGQTVTLRCDPISGHDNLYWYRRVMGKEIKFLLHFVKESKQDESGMPNNRFLAERTGGTYSTLKVQPAELEDSGVYFCASSQMRDRTEKLFFGSGTQLSVL.

This clone occurred once. The sample holds other DNA sequences that translate to the same CDR3. V usage is TRBV5-4 and J usage is TRBJ2-5; possibly TRBD1 for D (5 bases). Trimming removed 2 bases at V and 1 base at J, with 9 bases between. Germline lookup yields CDR1 SGHNT and CDR2 YYREEE (reference sequence). This CDR3 spans 14 amino acids. CDR3 nucleotide sequence: TGTGCCAGCAGCTTACGTCAGGGCCAAGAGACCCAGTACTTC. Encoded protein: CASSLRQGQETQYF. Using reference TRBV5-4 and TRBJ2-5 for the parts outside the CDR3, the full variable domain is ETGVTQSPTHLIKTRGQQVTLRCSSQSGHNTVSWYQQALGQGPQFIFQYYREEENGRGNFPPRFSGLQFPNYSSELNVNALELDDSALYLCASSLRQGQETQYFGPGTRLLVL.

The chain links TRBV6-2 or TRBV6-3 to TRBJ2-7; D might be TRBD2 (5 bases). The CDR3 consists of 14 residues. V was shortened by 4 bases and J by 2 bases, with 12 bases between the two germline ends. CDR1 is MNHEY, CDR2 SVGEGT, per germline. CDR3 residues: CASSWTVGPYEQYF. CDR3 DNA: TGTGCCAGCAGTTGGACTGTCGGTCCCTACGAGCAGTACTTC.

The chain uses TRBV12-5 and TRBJ1-1; D is unclear. There are 12 residues in the CDR3. Germline CDR1 LGHNT, CDR2 FRNRAP. Trimming took 2 bases from V and 4 from J, leaving 5 bases between them. The CDR3 DNA is TGTGCTAGTGGTTTGCCGGGCACTGAAGCTTTCTTT. This sequence encodes CASGLPGTEAFF.

J is TRBJ2-2 and V is TRBV3-1 (or the pseudogene TRBV3-2); 11 bases agree with TRBD2. This CDR3 comprises 18 residues. CDR1 and CDR2 from the germline V gene are LGHDT and YNNKEL (reference sequence). V dropped 0 bases and J dropped 4; count of bases not matched to a gene: 7. The CDR3 DNA reads as TGTGCCAGCAGCCAAGAGGGGCTAGCGGGGGGAGGCACCGGGGAGCTGTTTTTT. It is translated as CASSQEGLAGGGTGELFF.

This chain connects TRBV27 to TRBJ1-1; a possible D gene is TRBD1 (6 bases). Germline CDR1 is MNHEY and CDR2 is SMNVEV (reference sequence). This CDR3 is 14 amino acids long. V was shortened by 3 bases and J by 1 base, with 9 bases between the two germline ends. The CDR3 DNA is TGTGCCAGCAGTTTGGGGGCCTCGAACACTGAAGCTTTCTTT. This encodes CASSLGASNTEAFF.